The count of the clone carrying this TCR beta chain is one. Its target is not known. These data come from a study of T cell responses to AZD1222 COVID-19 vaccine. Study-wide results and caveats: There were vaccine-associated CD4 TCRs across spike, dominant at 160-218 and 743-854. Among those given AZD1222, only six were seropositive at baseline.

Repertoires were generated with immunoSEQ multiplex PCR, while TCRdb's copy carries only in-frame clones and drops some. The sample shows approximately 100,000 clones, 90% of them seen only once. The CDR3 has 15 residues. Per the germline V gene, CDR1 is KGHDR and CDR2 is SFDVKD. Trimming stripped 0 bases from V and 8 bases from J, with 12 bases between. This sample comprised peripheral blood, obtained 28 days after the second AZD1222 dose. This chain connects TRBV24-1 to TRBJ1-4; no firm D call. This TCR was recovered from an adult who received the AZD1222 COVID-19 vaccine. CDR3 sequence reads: CATSDLKGWEEKLFF. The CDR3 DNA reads TGTGCCACCAGTGATTTGAAAGGGTGGGAAGAAAAACTGTTTTTT.